This TCR beta chain was sequenced for a study of blood T cells in healthy people across ages. Through a sample-barcoded 5' primer and a J-beta primer mix, a second PCR was run for roughly 6 to 11 cycles. TCRdb redid the calling of the 5' RACE reads with MiXCR, one entry per CDR3 protein. The table shows about a million distinct CDR3 sequences, with just over 50% occurring only once. V gave up 7 bases and J gave up 2 bases, with 9 bases separating them. The CDR3 runs 12 residues. Germline-derived CDR1 and CDR2 are SQVTM and ANQGSEA. This clonotype came up many times. The rearrangement uses TRBV29-1 and TRBJ2-1, with unresolved D. Sequencing used blood. This receptor was obtained from a woman aged 55-70 years in good health. This chain's CDR3 is CSARPPYNEQFF. DNA of the CDR3: TGCAGCGCACGTCCTCCCTACAATGAGCAGTTCTTC.